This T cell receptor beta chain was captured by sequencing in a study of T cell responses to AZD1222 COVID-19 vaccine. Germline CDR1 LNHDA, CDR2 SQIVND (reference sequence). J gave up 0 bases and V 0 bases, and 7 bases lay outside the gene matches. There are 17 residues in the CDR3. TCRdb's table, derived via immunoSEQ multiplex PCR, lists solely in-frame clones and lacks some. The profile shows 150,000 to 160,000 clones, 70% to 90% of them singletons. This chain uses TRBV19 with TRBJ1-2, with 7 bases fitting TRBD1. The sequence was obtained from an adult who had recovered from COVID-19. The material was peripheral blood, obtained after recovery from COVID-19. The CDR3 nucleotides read TGTGCCAGTAGTATAGAGAGGACAGGCGCATCTAACTATGGCTACACCTTC. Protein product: CASSIERTGASNYGYTF.